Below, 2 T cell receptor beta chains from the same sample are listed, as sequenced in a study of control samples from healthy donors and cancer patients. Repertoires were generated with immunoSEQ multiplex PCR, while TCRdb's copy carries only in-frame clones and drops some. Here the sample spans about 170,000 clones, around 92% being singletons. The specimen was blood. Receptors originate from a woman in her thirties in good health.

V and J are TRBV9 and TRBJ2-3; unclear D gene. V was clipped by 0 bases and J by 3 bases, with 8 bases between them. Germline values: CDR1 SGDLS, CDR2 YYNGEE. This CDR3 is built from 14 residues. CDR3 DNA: TGTGCCAGCAGCGTAGCGCGAGATACAGATACGCAGTATTTT. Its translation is CASSVARDTDTQYF.

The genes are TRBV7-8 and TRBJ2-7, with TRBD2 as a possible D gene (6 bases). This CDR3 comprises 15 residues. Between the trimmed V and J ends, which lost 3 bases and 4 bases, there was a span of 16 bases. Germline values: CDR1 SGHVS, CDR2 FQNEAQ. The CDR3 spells CASSLTVSGSYEQYF. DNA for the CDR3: TGTGCCAGCAGCTTGACAGTTAGCGGATCATACGAGCAGTACTTC. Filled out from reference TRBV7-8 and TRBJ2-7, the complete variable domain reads GAGVSQSPRYKVAKRGQDVALRCDPISGHVSLFWYQQALGQGPEFLTYFQNEAQLDKSGLPSDRFFAERPEGSVSTLKIQRTQQEDSAVYLCASSLTVSGSYEQYFGPGTRLTVT.